This T cell receptor beta chain came from a study of patients and donors after allogeneic stem cell transplantation. MiXCR was run by TCRdb on the RT-PCR reads, yielding one entry per CDR3 protein. The repertoire has about 400,000 distinct CDR3 sequences, 15% to 20% of them found once; the top ten carry around 6.8%. V dropped 2 bases and J dropped 8 bases, with 9 bases sitting between them. This CDR3 contains 12 residues. Sequenced: blood, either unsorted or a sorted T cell fraction (not recorded which). This TCR derives from a human donor who was either an allogeneic HSCT recipient or a stem cell or donor lymphocyte infusion donor (not recorded which). It is not recorded whose cells these are; they may come from a transplant donor. The V gene is TRBV12-3 or TRBV12-4, the J gene TRBJ2-5; D may be TRBD2 (6 bases). In DNA, the CDR3 is TGTGCCAGCAGTTTATCGGGGACTACCCAGTACTTC. Protein: CASSLSGTTQYF.